This is a list of T cell receptor beta chains from one sample in a study of blood T cell repertoires in COVID-19. Method: immunoSEQ multiplex PCR; TCRdb's copy keeps in-frame clones and lacks some. The sample records around 100,000 clones, more than 75% being singletons. Sequences were obtained from peripheral blood. These receptors came from a human donor with acute or convalescent COVID-19. The donor label of this sample is uncertain. The CDR3 runs from the conserved cysteine through the conserved F or W. D genes are given only for firm matches. Part of the rows lack a size; the others show once, few, many or a class for expanded clones.

d_call,v_call,j_call,clone_size,cdr3_nt,cdr3_aa
TRBD1,TRBV5-1,TRBJ1-2,once,TGCGCCAGCAGCCCTAAAGGACAGGAGAACTATGGCTACACCTTC,CASSPKGQENYGYTF
TRBD1,TRBV6-5,TRBJ1-2,.,TGTGCCAGCAGGACTGGACAGGGGGCCGGTGGCTACACCTTC,CASRTGQGAGGYTF
.,TRBV2,TRBJ1-1,.,TGTGCCAGCAGTGTACAGGGCCTCCCACCTGCTGAAGCTTTCTTT,CASSVQGLPPAEAFF
TRBD1,TRBV7-3,TRBJ2-3,once,TGTGCCAGCAGCTCGGACAGGGGAAGCGATACGCAGTATTTT,CASSSDRGSDTQYF
TRBD1,TRBV3-1/TRBV3-2,TRBJ2-1,.,TGTGCCAGCAGCCGGGAGGGACAGGGCTCCAATGAGCAGTTCTTC,CASSREGQGSNEQFF
TRBD2,TRBV7-6,TRBJ2-5,.,TGTGCCAGCAGCTTAGTCGGGACTAGGGGCCAAGAGACCCAGTACTTC,CASSLVGTRGQETQYF
TRBD1,TRBV6-5,TRBJ1-4,.,TGTGCCAGCAGCAGACAGGGAGCAGCTAATGAAAAACTGTTTTTT,CASSRQGAANEKLFF
.,TRBV30,TRBJ1-6,.,TGTGCCTGGAGGGCCCGACAGTCGAATTCACCCCTCCACTTT,CAWRARQSNSPLHF
TRBD2,TRBV18,TRBJ2-1,.,TGTGCCAGCTCACCACGGTCTAGCGGGCTGCATGAGCAGTTCTTC,CASSPRSSGLHEQFF
.,TRBV3-1/TRBV3-2,TRBJ1-1,.,TGTGCCAGCAGCCAAGAGGGCAGGGAAGCTTTCTTT,CASSQEGREAFF
.,TRBV19,TRBJ2-1,.,TGTGCCAGTAGAGGTGGGACAAACTCCTACAATGAGCAGTTCTTC,CASRGGTNSYNEQFF
.,TRBV28,TRBJ1-2,few,TGTGCCAGCAGTTTCCCCTCAGCCGATGACAGCGCCACGGGTATGACCTTC,CASSFPSADDSATGMTF
TRBD1,TRBV6-5,TRBJ1-1,.,TGTGCCAGCAAAGGACAGGGGGCTACTGAAGCTTTCTTT,CASKGQGATEAFF
.,TRBV5-1,TRBJ2-1,.,TGCGCCAGCAGCTTGGCCTGGGGAGGGGGGACTTTGGATGAGCAGTTCTTC,CASSLAWGGGTLDEQFF
.,TRBV24-1,TRBJ1-1,once,TGTGCCACCAGTGATCCCCGGACAGCGGAAGCTTTCTTT,CATSDPRTAEAFF
.,TRBV30,TRBJ1-1,.,TGTGCCTGGGGCTTACAGGTCGCGGCTTTCTTT,CAWGLQVAAFF
.,TRBV19,TRBJ2-3,.,TGTGCCAGTAGGGACAGAGGCACAGATACGCAGTATTTT,CASRDRGTDTQYF
TRBD2,TRBV10-2,TRBJ2-7,once,TGCGCCAGCAGTGAGCGGACGGGGGGGGGCCATCCCTACGAGCAGTACTTC,CASSERTGGGHPYEQYF
.,TRBV2,TRBJ1-1,.,TGTGCCAGCATGAGGAACACTGAAGCTTTCTTT,CASMRNTEAFF
TRBD1,TRBV11-3,TRBJ2-1,.,TGTGCCAGCAGCTTAGGCAGGGGGTCCTACAATGAGCAGTTCTTC,CASSLGRGSYNEQFF
.,TRBV3-1/TRBV3-2,TRBJ2-7,.,TGTGCCAGCAGCCAAGAGCGACGGGCCTACGAGCAGTACTTC,CASSQERRAYEQYF
.,TRBV2,TRBJ2-7,few,TGTGCCAGCAGGACTAGTCTCAACGAGCAGTACTTC,CASRTSLNEQYF
TRBD1,TRBV27,TRBJ1-2,.,TGTGCCAGCAAACCCGGGACAGGACCGAACTATGGCTACACCTTC,CASKPGTGPNYGYTF
.,TRBV7-2,TRBJ2-2,.,TGTGCCAGCAGCTTAGGGGGCGTGGCCGGGGAGCTGTTTTTT,CASSLGGVAGELFF
TRBD1,TRBV25-1,TRBJ1-5,.,TGTGCCAGCAGTGACCCGCGCAGGGGGGATCAGCCCCAGCATTTT,CASSDPRRGDQPQHF
.,TRBV2,TRBJ1-6,.,TGTGCCAGCGGAGGAGGATTCTATAATTCACCCCTCCACTTT,CASGGGFYNSPLHF
.,TRBV6-2/TRBV6-3,TRBJ1-5,.,TGTGCCAGCAGCCGGGACACGAATCAGCCCCAGCATTTT,CASSRDTNQPQHF
.,TRBV7-9,TRBJ2-2,.,TGTGCCAGCAGCTCAACCGACAGGTCCACCGGGGAGCTGTTTTTT,CASSSTDRSTGELFF
TRBD2,TRBV9,TRBJ2-2,.,TGTGCCAGCAGCGTAAAGGGACTAGCGGGGGAGTTCACCGGGGAGCTGTTTTTT,CASSVKGLAGEFTGELFF
TRBD1,TRBV19,TRBJ2-7,few,TGTGCCAGTAGTACTAATACAGGGGAGAAATCCTACGAGCAGTACTTC,CASSTNTGEKSYEQYF
.,TRBV10-3,TRBJ2-6,.,TGTGCCATCAACCGGGGGGCAGCTGGGGCCAACGTCCTGACTTTC,CAINRGAAGANVLTF
TRBD1,TRBV30,TRBJ1-2,.,TGTGCCTGGAGCGCAGGGGGCGACTATGGCTACACCTTC,CAWSAGGDYGYTF
TRBD2,TRBV24-1,TRBJ2-1,.,TGTGCCACCAGTGACCCGGGACTAGCGGACTACAATGAGCAGTTCTTC,CATSDPGLADYNEQFF
.,TRBV15,TRBJ2-7,.,TGTGCCACCAGCAGGGACCAGGGTGACGAGCAGTACTTC,CATSRDQGDEQYF
TRBD2,TRBV2,TRBJ2-3,.,TGTGCCAGCAAGCGAGCGGGGGGAACAGATACGCAGTATTTT,CASKRAGGTDTQYF
TRBD1,TRBV11-2,TRBJ1-4,.,TGTGCCAGCAGCTTCTCGGGACAGGGGGCGGGATCCCAAAAACTGTTTTTT,CASSFSGQGAGSQKLFF
TRBD1,TRBV6-5,TRBJ1-3,.,TGTGCCAGCAGTTCCCCGGACAGGCCGGGTGGAAACACCATATATTTT,CASSSPDRPGGNTIYF
.,TRBV6-5,TRBJ1-1,.,TGTGCCAGCAGTCGGGACATGAACACTGAAGCTTTCTTT,CASSRDMNTEAFF
TRBD1,TRBV27,TRBJ2-7,.,TGTGCCAGCAGTTCGAGAGGACAGGGGAACGAGCAGTACTTC,CASSSRGQGNEQYF
.,TRBV12-3/TRBV12-4,TRBJ2-7,.,TGTGCCAGCAGTTATGGGACAACCTACGAGCAGTACTTC,CASSYGTTYEQYF
.,TRBV5-4,TRBJ1-1,.,TGTGCCAGCAGCTTCCGACAGGTGCAAAGGACTGAAGCTTTCTTT,CASSFRQVQRTEAFF
TRBD1,TRBV5-5,TRBJ2-2,.,TGTGCCAGCAGCCCGAGACAGGGGTGGAGTACCGGGGAGCTGTTTTTT,CASSPRQGWSTGELFF
.,TRBV2,TRBJ1-2,.,TGTGCCAGCAGTGGGGCGGGAGGGGTCTATGGCTACACCTTC,CASSGAGGVYGYTF
.,TRBV9,TRBJ2-5,.,TGTGCCAGCAGCGTAGGCGTCGGGGGGCTTGTTAAAGAGACCCAGTACTTC,CASSVGVGGLVKETQYF
.,TRBV6-6,TRBJ1-1,.,TGTGCCAGCGTGATCGGACAGCTGAACACTGAAGCTTTCTTT,CASVIGQLNTEAFF
TRBD1,TRBV4-1,TRBJ1-1,.,TGCGCCAGCAGCCAAAGGACAGGGGAGACTGAAGCTTTCTTT,CASSQRTGETEAFF
.,TRBV20-1,TRBJ2-7,.,TGCACGTCCTACGAGCAGTACTTC,CTSYEQYF
TRBD2,TRBV3-1/TRBV3-2,TRBJ2-5,.,TGTGCCAGCAGCCGGGCGGGGGGGAAGGAAGAGACCCAGTACTTC,CASSRAGGKEETQYF
.,TRBV7-2,TRBJ2-3,.,TGTGCCAGCAGCCCGACTAGATTTCGCACAGATACGCAGTATTTT,CASSPTRFRTDTQYF
TRBD1,TRBV27,TRBJ1-3,once,TGTGCCAGCAGTTTAGGGCAGGGGGCAGGAAACACCATATATTTT,CASSLGQGAGNTIYF
.,TRBV29-1,TRBJ1-1,.,TGCAGCGTTAGACAGGAGATCAACACTGAAGCTTTCTTT,CSVRQEINTEAFF
.,TRBV7-9,TRBJ1-5,.,TGTGCCAGCAGCTTTGCAGGGAGCAATCAGCCCCAGCATTTT,CASSFAGSNQPQHF
TRBD2,TRBV7-2,TRBJ2-2,.,TGTGCCAGCAGCCGGACTAGCGGGGGGGCCCGGACCGGGGAGCTGTTTTTT,CASSRTSGGARTGELFF
.,TRBV10-3,TRBJ1-2,.,TGTGCCATCAGTGAGTCGGTCAGATCTAACTATGGCTACACCTTC,CAISESVRSNYGYTF
.,TRBV12-5,TRBJ2-2,.,TGTGCTAGTGGCCTAGGGGCGCCGAACACCGGGGAGCTGTTTTTT,CASGLGAPNTGELFF
TRBD1,TRBV3-1/TRBV3-2,TRBJ2-6,.,TGTGCCAGCAGCCAAGGGGGACAGGGGGCTTCTGGGGCCAACGTCCTGACTTTC,CASSQGGQGASGANVLTF
.,TRBV11-2,TRBJ1-2,.,TGTGCCAGCAGCTTAGGACAGAGGACCTACACCTTC,CASSLGQRTYTF